This TCR beta chain was profiled in a study of tumor and adjacent non-tumor tissue in lung cancer (dated by TCRdb to the late 2010s). Background for the entire study: Patients with adenocarcinoma (about twelve), squamous cell carcinoma (2) and small cell lung cancer (1) were included in the cohort. A total of roughly 130 million productive TCRbeta reads were generated by sequencing, corresponding to an average of around 4 million reads per sample. TCRbeta CDR3 sequencing was performed on about 29 paired specimens, with one tumor sample and one normal lung sample collected per patient. The approximately 15 enrolled patients, of whom some ten were men and 5 were women, were aged roughly 31 to 85 years and were diagnosed with TNM stage I to III disease. The study compared bulk TCRbeta repertoires from lung tumor tissue and matched distant non-tumor lung tissue of roughly 14 lung cancer patients.

RNA was isolated from bulk, unsorted tissue, and RNA quality was assessed with a NanoDrop ND-1000 and an Agilent 2100. Donors were newly diagnosed lung cancer patients admitted for thoracic surgery in China between August and November 2014, without prior chemotherapy. Patients with previous radiotherapy or chemotherapy, or with another concurrent cancer, were excluded from the study. Surgical tissue pieces of about 1-2 cm3 were preserved in RNAlater solution and stored at -80 °C until use. What the work shows at the level of the full study, not this receptor alone: The top 100 clones made up a significantly larger cumulative share of the repertoire in normal lung than in tumor tissue. Tumor tissue showed significantly higher TCR diversity (inverse Simpson) than normal lung tissue, at roughly 390 vs 170 (P = 0.0075, Mann-Whitney U test). Because peripheral blood was not sequenced, blood TCRbeta repertoires in the lung cancer patients of the study were not examined. Significantly higher TCR diversity was found in younger patients, and higher tumor TCR diversity was associated with shorter overall and disease-free survival. Only about 14 patients were in the cohort, and the authors stated that larger samples and more detailed clinical data are needed. The sequencing platform is not named in the methods, and unique molecular identifiers are not mentioned.

The table lists this clonotype with many counts. Its antigen remains undetermined. No base quality values were provided; no much bigger clone lies one nucleotide off. The CDR3 measures 15 amino acids from cysteine to phenylalanine. CDR3 DNA only is kept here, 45 bases in frame from base 1. At the junction V is shortened by 0 bases and J by 8 bases, with 13 bases in between. CDR1 and CDR2 are drawn from the germline V gene: MNHEY, SVGAGI. The receptor library was made with multiplex PCR. TCRdb shows the sequencer as Illumina HiSeq 2500. TCRbeta libraries were constructed through three rounds of nested PCR with primers (Table S4) according to protocols adapted from ARM-PCR. PCR products of 200-500 bp were gel-excised and purified with the QIAquick gel extraction kit before sequencing. Per the authors' processing: Reads were cleaned with Trimmomatic, merged with FLASH into complete CDR3 sequences, and assigned to V(D)J germline segments with MiTCR. Clonal diversity was computed as the inverse Simpson's index with VDJtools. A read counted as productive if the sequence was in-frame and lacked a premature stop codon. TCRdb reprocessing: public reads trimmed at Q25 with fastp, clones called with MiXCR, in-frame beta chains kept. For every CDR3 protein sequence, its rows merge into one entry that carries the most common genes and DNA. The V and J calls were determined by TCRdb, not by the authors. In this sample the table shows fewer than 85,000 distinct CDR3 sequences, more than 60% of which occur a single time. Of the sample, approximately 12% is held by the ten largest clones.

The rearrangement joined TRBV6-5 to TRBJ1-4, with the D gene too uncertain to name. Sequenced sample: lung tumor tissue. The TCR originated in a woman aged 45-60 years with non-small cell lung cancer. CDR3 region: CASSYSGGGGEKLFF. The nucleotides are TGTGCCAGCAGTTACTCGGGCGGCGGTGGAGAAAAACTGTTTTTT.